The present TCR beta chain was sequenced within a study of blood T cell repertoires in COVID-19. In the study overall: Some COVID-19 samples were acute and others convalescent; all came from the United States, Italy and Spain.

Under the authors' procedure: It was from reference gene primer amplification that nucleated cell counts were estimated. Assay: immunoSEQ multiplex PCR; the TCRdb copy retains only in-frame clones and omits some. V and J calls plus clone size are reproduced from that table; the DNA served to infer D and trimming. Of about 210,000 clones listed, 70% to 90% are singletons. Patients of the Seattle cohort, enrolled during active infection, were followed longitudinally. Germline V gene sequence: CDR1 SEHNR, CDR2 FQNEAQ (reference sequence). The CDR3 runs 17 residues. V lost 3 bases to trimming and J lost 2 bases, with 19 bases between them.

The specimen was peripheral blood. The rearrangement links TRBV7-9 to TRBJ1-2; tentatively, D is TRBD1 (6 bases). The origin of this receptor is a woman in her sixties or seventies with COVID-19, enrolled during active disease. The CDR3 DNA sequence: TGTGCCAGCAGCTTTCTATCTCTGGGGGCGAAGAACTATGGCTACACCTTC. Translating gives CASSFLSLGAKNYGYTF.